This TCR beta chain was observed in a study of blood T cell repertoires in COVID-19. At the level of the study: The United States, Italy and Spain supplied acute and convalescent COVID-19 samples. PBMCs, B-cell-depleted T cells, or T cells provided the cDNA or gDNA that made up the material.

This clone was recorded once. The method was immunoSEQ multiplex PCR; TCRdb's version includes in-frame clones alone and lacks a portion of them. The sample contains about 310,000 clones, roughly 91% of which appear only once. CDR1 and CDR2 (germline): SGHAT, FQNNGV. This CDR3 is 13 amino acids long. V dropped 6 bases and J dropped 3 bases, with 11 bases sitting between them. This TCR derives from a man aged 50 to 60 with active or convalescent COVID-19. The sequencing input was peripheral blood. The V and J genes are TRBV11-2 and TRBJ1-1; D is ambiguous. CDR3 coding DNA: TGTGCCAGCAGTACCGGGAGGGACACTGAAGCTTTCTTT. Translated, it gives CASSTGRDTEAFF.